The next 7 T cell receptor beta chains were all read from a single sample in a study of siplizumab effects on memory and regulatory T cells. Sequencing was performed with immunoSEQ multiplex PCR; in TCRdb, only in-frame clones are kept and a portion is missing. The data hold 90,000 to 140,000 clones, with just over 90% observed a single time. What was sequenced was CD4+ T cells sorted from blood. These receptors were obtained from a human donor in good health.

The chain combines TRBV5-1 with TRBJ2-1; D perhaps matches TRBD2 (6 bases). V gave up 0 bases and J gave up 6 bases, with 16 bases separating them. The CDR3 totals 16 residues. Germline lookup yields CDR1 SGHRS and CDR2 YFSETQ. Here the CDR3 DNA reads TGCGCCAGCAGCTTGGCCGGGGCCGGAGGGCTCAATGAGCAGTTCTTC. Amino acids: CASSLAGAGGLNEQFF.

This rearrangement joins TRBV10-3 to TRBJ1-1; D unresolved. Germline V CDR1 and CDR2: ENHRY, SYGVKD. With 3 bases removed from V and 5 bases from J, the gap between germline ends came to 13 bases. The CDR3 covers 14 residues. The chain's CDR3 is CAISDSIVGTEAFF. For the CDR3, the DNA is TGTGCCATCAGTGACTCGATAGTGGGGACTGAAGCTTTCTTT.

The CDR3 protein is CASSQDWAMRGELFF. In nucleotides, the CDR3 is TGCGCCAGCAGCCAAGATTGGGCTATGAGAGGGGAGCTGTTTTTT. V and J are TRBV4-1 and TRBJ2-2, with unresolved D. Germline-derived CDR1 and CDR2 are MGHRA and YSYEKL. Trimming cost V 0 bases and J 8 bases, with 13 bases left between them. CDR3 length: 15 residues.

The V gene is TRBV19, the J gene TRBJ2-3, with 7 positions matching TRBD1. The V and J ends lost 5 bases and 0 bases, in that order; junction bases with no gene match: 8. Germline V gene data show CDR1 as LNHDA and CDR2 as SQIVND (reference sequence). The CDR3 runs 16 residues. The CDR3 loop reads CASSVKGALSTDTQYF. As DNA, the CDR3 is TGTGCCAGTAGTGTCAAGGGGGCTCTTAGCACAGATACGCAGTATTTT.

The rearrangement joins TRBV19 to TRBJ1-1; 8 bases line up with TRBD1. The CDR3 is 17 amino acids. Germline values: CDR1 LNHDA, CDR2 SQIVND (reference sequence). With V trimmed by 3 bases and J by 1 base, 10 bases remained unmatched. CDR3: CASSMSRTGLTNTEAFF. Here the CDR3 DNA reads TGTGCCAGTAGTATGAGTCGGACAGGGCTCACGAACACTGAAGCTTTCTTT.

V and J are TRBV10-3 and TRBJ2-5; D might be TRBD2 (5 bases). In germline, CDR1 is ENHRY, CDR2 SYGVKD. The CDR3 extends over 14 amino acids. V dropped 6 bases and J dropped 5 bases, with 16 bases sitting between them. The CDR3 spells CAIREDLARETQYF. The CDR3 DNA follows: TGTGCCATCAGGGAGGACCTAGCTCGTGAGACCCAGTACTTC.

V gene TRBV27 combines with J gene TRBJ2-7; possibly TRBD1 for D (5 bases). V lost 5 bases to trimming and J lost 2 bases, with 10 bases between them. There are 13 residues in the CDR3. Germline lookup yields CDR1 MNHEY and CDR2 SMNVEV (reference sequence). Here the CDR3 reads CASSADKPYEQYF. The CDR3 nucleotides are TGTGCCAGCAGTGCGGACAAGCCCTACGAGCAGTACTTC.